These 22 T cell receptor beta chains came from one sample sequenced in a study of T cell responses to AZD1222 COVID-19 vaccine. Clones were read by immunoSEQ multiplex PCR, and TCRdb kept only the in-frame ones, dropping some. The repertoire holds more than 95,000 clones, with 80% to 90% as singletons. Sequencing was performed on peripheral blood, taken on day 0 of AZD1222 vaccination. The receptors were sampled from an adult in good health.

The rearrangement joins TRBV6-2 or TRBV6-3 to TRBJ1-1, with TRBD1 identical over 7 bases. Trimming took 4 bases from V and 5 from J; bases not matched to a gene: 10. This CDR3 spans 15 amino acids. Germline CDR1 is MNHEY and CDR2 is SVGEGT. CDR3 region: CASSLEGAPGTEAFF. As DNA, the CDR3 is TGTGCCAGCAGTTTGGAGGGGGCCCCTGGTACTGAAGCTTTCTTT.

The chain employs TRBV7-8 and TRBJ1-5; D gene uncertain. Trimming shortened V by 1 base and J by 4 bases, and 11 bases separated the two germline ends. The CDR3 has 15 residues. Germline V gene lookup returns CDR1 SGHVS and CDR2 FQNEAQ. The CDR3 bases are TGTGCCAGCAGCTTAGGTCCGGAGGGAAATCAGCCCCAGCATTTT. Its translation is CASSLGPEGNQPQHF.

The rearrangement links TRBV27 to TRBJ1-4; TRBD1 aligns across 7 bases. From germline, CDR1 is MNHEY and CDR2 SMNVEV (reference sequence). The CDR3 is 17 residues long. V shed 2 bases and J 4 bases; nucleotides not matched to a gene: 10. CDR3 in DNA: TGTGCCAGCAGTTTACCCGGGACAGAAAGGGATAATGAAAAACTGTTTTTT. This codes for CASSLPGTERDNEKLFF.

V is TRBV11-1 and J is TRBJ1-4; 7 positions match TRBD1. Per the germline V gene, CDR1 is SGHAT and CDR2 is FQDESV (reference sequence). The CDR3 is made up of 15 amino acids. Trimming at V came to 1 base and at J to 7 bases, leaving 6 bases not matched to a gene. The CDR3: CASSLVGGDVEKLFF. In DNA, the CDR3 is TGTGCCAGCAGCTTAGTAGGGGGCGACGTTGAAAAACTGTTTTTT.

The chain uses TRBV2 and TRBJ2-1; D unresolved. Germline V gene lookup returns CDR1 SNHLY and CDR2 FYNNEI. V was cut by 7 bases and J by 4 bases, with 11 bases left in between. This CDR3 comprises 13 residues. Written as DNA, the CDR3 is TGTGCCAGCACTGGCCAGGCATACAATGAGCAGTTCTTC. Its protein product is CASTGQAYNEQFF. Full variable domain (missing parts from reference TRBV2 and TRBJ2-1): EPEVTQTPSHQVTQMGQEVILRCVPISNHLYFYWYRQILGQKVEFLVSFYNNEISEKSEIFDDQFSVERPDGSNFTLKIRSTKLEDSAMYFCASTGQAYNEQFFGPGTRLTVL.

V and J are TRBV9 and TRBJ1-1; D uncertain. The V end lost 4 bases, the J end lost 9 bases, and 16 bases lay between the germline ends. CDR1 SGDLS and CDR2 YYNGEE come from the germline V gene. CDR3 size: 13 residues. The CDR3 bases are TGTGCCAGCAGCCCCCGGGATCTGCCGAAAGCTTTCTTT. Residues: CASSPRDLPKAFF.

The chain employs TRBV11-3 and TRBJ2-7; 11 bases are shared with TRBD2. This CDR3 is 14 amino acids long. Trimming removed 4 bases from V and 3 bases from J; junction bases left unmatched: 2. Germline-derived CDR1 and CDR2 are SGHNT and YENEEA. CDR3 in amino acids: CASSYSGGDYEQYF. The CDR3 DNA reads as TGTGCCAGCAGCTATAGCGGGGGGGACTACGAGCAGTACTTC.

This clone appeared once. The chain employs TRBV5-1 and TRBJ2-6, with D perhaps TRBD1 (5 bases). This CDR3 spans 16 amino acids. The germline V gene encodes CDR1 SGHRS and CDR2 YFSETQ. V lost 3 bases, J lost 4 bases, and 14 bases lay in between. The CDR3 loop is CASSWAGQTGANVLTF. In DNA, the CDR3 is TGCGCCAGCAGCTGGGCAGGGCAAACGGGGGCCAACGTCCTGACTTTC.

J is TRBJ1-5 and V is TRBV20-1; D gene ambiguous. V lost 3 bases and J 6 bases, leaving 9 bases between the germline ends. The CDR3 loop spans 12 amino acids. CDR1 DFQATT and CDR2 SNEGSKA come from the germline V gene (reference sequence). For the CDR3, the DNA is TGCAGTGCTAGTGGAAGTTTTCAGCCCCAGCATTTT. It is translated as CSASGSFQPQHF.

The V call is TRBV9, the J call TRBJ2-1, with TRBD2 matching 10 bases. Germline CDR1 reads SGDLS; CDR2 reads YYNGEE. The junction had 3 bases not matched to a gene; V was cut back by 0 bases and J by 6 bases. The CDR3 is 15 amino acids. As DNA, the CDR3 is TGTGCCAGCAGCGTAGGTAGCGGGGGGCCCAATGAGCAGTTCTTC. It yields the protein CASSVGSGGPNEQFF.

The chain's CDR3 is CAITQGLAGGSTDTQYF. Here the CDR3 DNA reads TGTGCCATCACCCAGGGACTAGCGGGGGGAAGCACAGATACGCAGTATTTT. The rearrangement links TRBV10-3 to TRBJ2-3, with 15 bases lining up with TRBD2. Germline loops: CDR1 ENHRY, CDR2 SYGVKD. CDR3 length: 17 amino acids. Germline trimming cut 7 bases from V and 0 bases from J; bases unmatched to any gene: 5.

This sequence joins TRBV12-5 and TRBJ1-5; D gene uncertain. Trimming shortened V by 3 bases and J by 9 bases, and 12 bases separated the two germline ends. The CDR3 sequence is 13 residues long. Germline lookup yields CDR1 LGHNT and CDR2 FRNRAP. For the CDR3, the DNA is TGTGCTAGTGGTTTAGAGGCCGAACGGCCCCAGCATTTT. Translating gives CASGLEAERPQHF.

The chain links TRBV3-1 (or the pseudogene TRBV3-2) to TRBJ1-2; 7 nucleotides agree with TRBD1. Unmatched junction bases numbered 3, after V lost 1 base and J lost 7 bases. The germline V gene encodes CDR1 LGHDT and CDR2 YNNKEL (reference sequence). The CDR3 length is 13 residues. The CDR3 DNA is TGTGCCAGCAGCCAAGGACAGGGAATTGGCTACACCTTC. This sequence encodes CASSQGQGIGYTF.

This chain connects TRBV3-1 (or the pseudogene TRBV3-2) to TRBJ1-5; D possibly corresponds to TRBD1 (5 bases). The CDR3 extends over 15 amino acids. V lost 1 base and J lost 6, with 13 bases in between. Germline V CDR1 and CDR2: LGHDT, YNNKEL (reference sequence). The CDR3 nucleotides read TGTGCCAGCAGCCAAGGAAGGCAGGGCGGTCAGCCCCAGCATTTT. Translated, it gives CASSQGRQGGQPQHF.

This rearrangement joins TRBV7-8 to TRBJ1-1; D perhaps matches TRBD1 (6 bases). The CDR3 loop spans 17 amino acids. Germline V gene data show CDR1 as SGHVS and CDR2 as FQNEAQ. V dropped 5 bases and J dropped 5 bases, with 24 bases sitting between them. DNA for the CDR3: TGTGCCAGCAGCCCCAGGGGAGGGTCGGAGGTTTTGACTGAAGCTTTCTTT. Translating it yields CASSPRGGSEVLTEAFF.

The sample holds one count of this clone. The CDR3 region has the DNA TGTGCCACCAGCAGAGACCGGGGAGCATACAATGAGCAGTTCTTC. The encoded protein is CATSRDRGAYNEQFF. This sequence joins TRBV15 and TRBJ2-1; D possibly corresponds to TRBD2 (5 bases). CDR1 LNHNV and CDR2 YYDKDF come from the germline V gene (reference sequence). Deletions cut 0 bases from V and 4 bases from J, with 10 bases between. CDR3 length equals 15 residues.

CDR3 bases: TGTGCCAGCAGCCAAGATCCCAGAACGTGGGGGGAGACCCAGTACTTC. Its protein product is CASSQDPRTWGETQYF. The chain employs TRBV4-2 and TRBJ2-5; tentatively, D is TRBD1 or TRBD2 (5 bases each). CDR1 and CDR2 from the germline V gene are LGHNA and YNFKEQ. This CDR3 spans 16 amino acids. V lost 0 bases, J lost 5 bases, and 16 bases lay in between.

The V gene is TRBV4-3, the J gene TRBJ1-2, with 8 bases that match TRBD1. The germline V gene encodes CDR1 LGHNA and CDR2 YSLEER. The CDR3 consists of 14 residues. V gave up 6 bases and J gave up 7 bases; unmatched junction bases: 10. CDR3 nucleotide sequence: TGCGCCAGCAGACAATCAGGGGGCGAGGTTGGCTACACCTTC. Translated, it gives CASRQSGGEVGYTF.

To note about this clone: This specimen includes other DNA sequences encoding the same CDR3. The chain employs TRBV2 and TRBJ1-1; no clear D. This CDR3 contains 13 residues. Deletions cut 4 bases from V and 1 base from J, with 7 bases between. From germline, CDR1 is SNHLY and CDR2 FYNNEI. The CDR3 region has the DNA TGTGCCAGCAGTGTTAGAGAGAACACTGAAGCTTTCTTT. It specifies CASSVRENTEAFF.

The sample holds one count of this clone. The chain carries TRBV9 and TRBJ2-3; D may be TRBD1 (5 bases). The germline V gene encodes CDR1 SGDLS and CDR2 YYNGEE. The CDR3 is 14 residues long. The V and J ends lost 3 bases and 10 bases respectively, with 18 bases between them. DNA of the CDR3: TGTGCCAGCAGCGCCTCTCCAGACAGCCATTCGCAGTATTTT. Protein: CASSASPDSHSQYF.

V and J are TRBV10-3 and TRBJ1-4, with 7 bases that match TRBD1. This CDR3 contains 14 residues. The J segment lost 3 bases and the V segment lost 6 bases, leaving 4 bases of the junction unmatched. CDR1 is ENHRY, CDR2 SYGVKD, per germline. The CDR3 bases are TGTGCCATCAGGGCTGACAGGGCTAATGAAAAACTGTTTTTT. This encodes CAIRADRANEKLFF.

The J gene is TRBJ1-6, the V gene TRBV18; TRBD1 is a possible D gene (6 bases). Trimming removed 3 bases at V and 7 bases at J, with 13 bases between. CDR3 length: 15 amino acids. Germline V gene sequence: CDR1 KGHSH, CDR2 LQKENI. Written as DNA, the CDR3 is TGTGCCAGCTCACCTACCACAGGGAGGAATTCACCCCTCCACTTT. This sequence encodes CASSPTTGRNSPLHF.